The 28 T cell receptor beta chains below all came from one sample that was sequenced in a study of shared clonotypes between healthy human individuals. The repertoire was sequenced with immunoSEQ multiplex PCR; TCRdb's copy has only in-frame clones and lacks some. The profile shows some 1 million clones, about 77% of them singletons. The sample consisted of memory CD4+ T cells sorted from blood. Specified subset: CD45RA-negative fraction. These receptors came from a man aged 18 to 30 in good health.

There are a few counts of this clone. The CDR3 nucleotides are TGCGCCAGCAGCCAAGAGACAGGGGTCTTAAATGGCTACACCTTC. Its protein is CASSQETGVLNGYTF. The J gene is TRBJ1-2, the V gene TRBV4-3; 8 nucleotides align to TRBD1. The CDR3 consists of 15 residues. Trimming removed 0 bases from V and 6 bases from J; junction bases left unmatched: 6. Germline-derived CDR1 and CDR2 are LGHNA and YSLEER.

Of note for this clone: This specimen includes other DNA sequences encoding the same CDR3. The genes are TRBV9 and TRBJ2-2, with 9 bases lining up with TRBD2. CDR1 is SGDLS, CDR2 YYNGEE, per germline. The CDR3 contains 14 residues. Trimming removed 4 bases from V and 5 bases from J; junction bases left unmatched: 3. CDR3 nucleotide sequence: TGTGCCAGCAGCCCCGGACTAGCGACCGGGGAGCTGTTTTTT. Translating it yields CASSPGLATGELFF.

The chain joins TRBV6-5 to TRBJ1-6, with D unclear. Germline CDR1 is MNHEY and CDR2 is SVGAGI. The CDR3 extends over 14 amino acids. V was pared by 2 bases and J by 7 bases, with 9 bases between. CDR3: CASSYRTENSPLHF. In nucleotides, the CDR3 is TGTGCCAGCAGTTACAGGACCGAAAATTCACCCCTCCACTTT.

V gene TRBV5-1 combines with J gene TRBJ2-7; D call uncertain. Germline V CDR1 and CDR2: SGHRS, YFSETQ. The CDR3 contains 13 residues. The V and J ends lost 5 bases and 0 bases respectively, with 9 bases between them. The CDR3 bases are TGCGCCAGCAGTATTTCGAGCTCCTACGAGCAGTACTTC. Translated, it gives CASSISSSYEQYF.

This clone has only a few counts. The chain is built from TRBV10-3 and TRBJ1-2, with D uncertain. Trimming shortened V by 2 bases and J by 6 bases, and 7 bases separated the two germline ends. Looked up from germline, CDR1 is ENHRY and CDR2 is SYGVKD. There are 12 residues in the CDR3. CDR3 region: CAISEGDDGYTF. The DNA of the CDR3 is TGTGCCATCAGTGAGGGAGACGATGGCTACACCTTC.

V is TRBV10-1 and J is TRBJ1-5; maybe TRBD1 (6 bases). Per germline, CDR1 WNHNN and CDR2 SYGVQD (reference sequence). The CDR3 runs 13 residues. The V end lost 2 bases, the J end lost 8 bases, and 10 bases lay between the germline ends. CDR3: CASSEEGTKPQHF. The CDR3 nucleotides read TGCGCCAGCAGTGAGGAGGGGACAAAGCCCCAGCATTTT.

The rearrangement uses TRBV2 and TRBJ2-7, with a possible D match to TRBD2 (7 bases). The CDR3 spans 14 residues. Germline loops: CDR1 SNHLY, CDR2 FYNNEI. V lost 7 bases and J lost 0, with 13 bases in between. CDR3 loop: CASTERGHSYEQYF. The CDR3 region has the DNA TGTGCCAGCACTGAGCGGGGACACTCCTACGAGCAGTACTTC.

The gene calls are TRBV15 and TRBJ1-4; the match to TRBD1 covers 8 bases. With 2 bases clipped from V and 8 bases from J, the junction kept 4 bases outside the gene matches. The germline CDR1 and CDR2 sequences are LNHNV and YYDKDF (reference sequence). The length of the CDR3 is 14 residues. CDR3: CATSRLTGVEKLFF. CDR3 in DNA: TGTGCCACCAGCAGATTGACAGGGGTCGAAAAACTGTTTTTT.

This sequence joins TRBV2 and TRBJ2-5; 11 nucleotides match TRBD2. J gave up 5 bases and V 6 bases, and 11 bases lay outside the gene matches. Per the germline V gene, CDR1 is SNHLY and CDR2 is FYNNEI. The CDR3 has 16 amino acids. The CDR3 bases are TGTGCCAGCAGGTCGATTACTAGCGGGAGAGGTGAGACCCAGTACTTC. Encoded protein: CASRSITSGRGETQYF.

This clone has only a few counts. The chain uses TRBV7-9 and TRBJ2-5; 10 bases match TRBD2. Germline lookup yields CDR1 SEHNR and CDR2 FQNEAQ (reference sequence). Unmatched junction bases numbered 6, after V lost 5 bases and J lost 3 bases. The CDR3 covers 15 residues. The CDR3 nucleotides are TGTGCCAGCAGCCGACGGACTAGCGGAAAAGAGACCCAGTACTTC. This translates into CASSRRTSGKETQYF.

The CDR3, as DNA: TGTGCCAGCAGCGTTACAACCTCGGGGGGCTACACCTTC. Its translation is CASSVTTSGGYTF. The V gene is TRBV7-2, the J gene TRBJ1-2; no definite D call. Trimming took 5 bases from V and 8 from J, leaving 15 bases between them. CDR1 is SGHTA and CDR2 is FQGNSA in the germline V gene. The CDR3 has 13 amino acids.

The chain is built from TRBV4-1 and TRBJ2-3; D possibly corresponds to TRBD2 (6 bases). CDR1 is MGHRA and CDR2 is YSYEKL in the germline V gene. This CDR3 has 16 amino acids. The germline V and J ends were trimmed by 0 bases and 0 bases, with 10 bases remaining between them. The chain's CDR3 is CASSQDSGLSTDTQYF. The CDR3 bases are TGCGCCAGCAGCCAAGATAGTGGACTAAGCACAGATACGCAGTATTTT.

CDR3 loop: CASSLAPHVVSTDTQYF. The CDR3 DNA is TGTGCCAGCAGCTTAGCTCCCCACGTGGTTAGCACAGATACGCAGTATTTT. The genes are TRBV7-8 and TRBJ2-3; D gene uncertain. CDR3 length: 17 residues. V was pared by 0 bases and J by 0 bases, with 13 bases between. Germline lookup yields CDR1 SGHVS and CDR2 FQNEAQ.

The gene calls are TRBV27 and TRBJ2-1, with 11 bases aligning to TRBD2. V trimming: 6 bases; J trimming: 4 bases; junction bases outside the gene matches: 11. The CDR3 extends over 17 amino acids. Germline lookup yields CDR1 MNHEY and CDR2 SMNVEV (reference sequence). The CDR3 DNA is TGTGCCAGCAGCTCCCCGGGACTAGCGGAATTATACAATGAGCAGTTCTTC. It codes for CASSSPGLAELYNEQFF.

The CDR3: CASSRYSYEQYF. CDR3 sequence (DNA): TGTGCCAGCTCACGCTATTCCTACGAGCAGTACTTC. The V gene is TRBV18, the J gene TRBJ2-7; D is ambiguous. Germline V lookup: CDR1 KGHSH, CDR2 LQKENI. Trimming removed 4 bases at V and 1 base at J, with 5 bases between. The CDR3 is 12 amino acids.

The chain joins TRBV18 to TRBJ2-1; D gene ambiguous. Germline lookup yields CDR1 KGHSH and CDR2 LQKENI. The CDR3 is made up of 14 amino acids. Deletions cut 2 bases from V and 0 bases from J, with 5 bases between. CDR3 bases: TGTGCCAGCTCACCATCTAGCTCCTACAATGAGCAGTTCTTC. Amino acids: CASSPSSSYNEQFF. The entire variable domain, with the rest obtained from reference TRBV18 and TRBJ2-1, is as follows: NAGVMQNPRHLVRRRGQEARLRCSPMKGHSHVYWYRQLPEEGLKFMVYLQKENIIDESGMPKERFSAEFPKEGPSILRIQQVVRGDSAAYFCASSPSSSYNEQFFGPGTRLTVL.

The rearrangement uses TRBV7-9 and TRBJ2-1, with 8 bases identical to TRBD2. Trimming cost V 4 bases and J 9 bases; bases outside gene matches: 5. This CDR3 has 13 residues. CDR1 is SEHNR and CDR2 is FQNEAQ in the germline V gene (reference sequence). The CDR3 loop reads CASSWTSMGEQFF. For the CDR3, the DNA is TGTGCCAGCAGCTGGACTAGCATGGGTGAGCAGTTCTTC.

The chain carries TRBV7-2 and TRBJ2-5; TRBD1 or TRBD2 may be the D gene (5 bases each). The CDR3 length is 13 residues. Germline-derived CDR1 and CDR2 are SGHTA and FQGNSA. V was shortened by 5 bases and J by 3 bases, with 10 bases between the two germline ends. The CDR3 reads CASSRDGKETQYF. The CDR3 region has the DNA TGTGCCAGCAGCCGGGACGGAAAAGAGACCCAGTACTTC. Based on the CDR3 plus reference TRBV7-2 and TRBJ2-5, the full variable domain is GAGVSQSPSNKVTEKGKDVELRCDPISGHTALYWYRQSLGQGLEFLIYFQGNSAPDKSGLPSDRFSAERTGGSVSTLTIQRTQQEDSAVYLCASSRDGKETQYFGPGTRLLVL.

The chain links TRBV10-3 to TRBJ1-2, with TRBD1 matching over 7 bases. Germline CDR1 ENHRY, CDR2 SYGVKD. This CDR3 comprises 14 residues. Unmatched junction bases numbered 12, after V lost 4 bases and J lost 10 bases. DNA for the CDR3: TGTGCCATCAGTGGGGGGACAGACAGACCGTTCTACACCTTC. Amino acids: CAISGGTDRPFYTF.

This sequence joins TRBV10-2 and TRBJ1-1; 7 bases line up with TRBD1. After removal of 8 bases from V and 4 bases from J, the junction contained 7 bases not matched to a gene. Germline CDR1 WSHSY, CDR2 SAAADI. This CDR3 contains 13 residues. The CDR3 nucleotides are TGCGCCAGCTCCTCTGCAGGGGGCACTGAAGCTTTCTTT. Translated: CASSSAGGTEAFF.

The V gene is TRBV7-2, the J gene TRBJ1-4; D is unclear. Per the germline V gene, CDR1 is SGHTA and CDR2 is FQGNSA. The CDR3 is 14 amino acids. Trimming left V 1 base short and J 12 bases short, with 15 bases between. The CDR3 spells CASSLDYSGTQLFF. The CDR3 DNA reads as TGTGCCAGCAGCTTAGATTATTCAGGCACTCAACTGTTTTTT.

V usage is TRBV19 and J usage is TRBJ1-3; possibly TRBD1 for D (6 bases). Germline CDR1 is LNHDA and CDR2 is SQIVND (reference sequence). This CDR3 spans 14 amino acids. V lost 5 bases, J lost 4 bases, and 12 bases lay in between. CDR3 in amino acids: CASSSRTEGNTIYF. As DNA, the CDR3 is TGTGCCAGTAGTTCCCGGACAGAGGGAAACACCATATATTTT.

The V call is TRBV19, the J call TRBJ1-1; 8 nucleotides line up with TRBD1. Germline CDR1 reads LNHDA; CDR2 reads SQIVND (reference sequence). The CDR3 is made up of 13 amino acids. V was pared by 7 bases and J by 4 bases, with 5 bases of the junction left unmatched. The CDR3 nucleotides are TGTGCCAGTACCTTGGACAGGGTCACTGAAGCTTTCTTT. Translated, it gives CASTLDRVTEAFF.

The rearrangement joins TRBV18 to TRBJ2-7, with D unclear. V shed 0 bases and J shed 5 bases, with 14 bases lying between them. This CDR3 spans 15 amino acids. The germline V gene has CDR1 KGHSH and CDR2 LQKENI. In DNA, the CDR3 is TGTGCCAGCTCACCACCGTCGAAGGGTGGCGACGAGCAGTACTTC. It encodes CASSPPSKGGDEQYF.

This clone was detected only once. The chain recombines TRBV9 with TRBJ2-3, with TRBD1 identical over 7 bases. CDR3 size: 16 residues. J was trimmed by 4 bases and V by 4 bases; bases with no gene match: 12. Germline V lookup: CDR1 SGDLS, CDR2 YYNGEE. The CDR3 DNA reads TGTGCCAGCAGCTCCCGGACAGGAGTGATTTCAGATACGCAGTATTTT. It codes for CASSSRTGVISDTQYF.

J is TRBJ2-5 and V is TRBV7-2, with D perhaps matching TRBD1 (5 bases). CDR3 length equals 13 residues. Between the trimmed V and J ends, which lost 3 bases and 4 bases, there was a span of 9 bases. Germline-derived CDR1 and CDR2 are SGHTA and FQGNSA. CDR3 sequence (DNA): TGTGCCAGCAGCTTCGACAGAAGAGAGACCCAGTACTTC. Translation: CASSFDRRETQYF.

The chain recombines TRBV9 with TRBJ2-7; either TRBD1 or TRBD2 may fit D (5 bases each). The CDR3 is 15 residues long. CDR1 and CDR2 (germline): SGDLS, YYNGEE. Trimming pared 3 bases from V and 3 bases from J, leaving 16 bases between. The CDR3 region is CASSAGDGFSYEQYF. CDR3 nucleotide sequence: TGTGCCAGCAGCGCCGGGGACGGGTTTAGCTACGAGCAGTACTTC.

This chain uses TRBV10-3 with TRBJ1-5; no reliable D call. The germline CDR1 and CDR2 sequences are ENHRY and SYGVKD. The V gene lost 0 bases and the J gene lost 5 bases, with 14 bases spanning the gap. The CDR3 has 16 residues. In DNA, the CDR3 is TGTGCCATCAGTGAGTCTGGGAATATCCTCCATCAGCCCCAGCATTTT. This gives the protein CAISESGNILHQPQHF.